Each of the 26 T cell receptor beta chains below was sequenced from the same sample in a study of cytomegalovirus exposure and HLA in healthy donors. Researchers ran the PCR with 60 Vbeta and 13 Jbeta primers. The protocol was immunoSEQ multiplex PCR, while the TCRdb copy is restricted to in-frame clones and leaves out a portion. The repertoire holds approximately 150,000 clones, with roughly 80% as singletons. The sample consisted of PBMCs. All receptors come from a man between 25 and 39 years old in good health and CMV-seronegative.

This clone appeared once. V and J are TRBV30 and TRBJ2-2, with 9 bases aligning to TRBD2. This CDR3 comprises 19 residues. The J segment lost 0 bases and the V segment lost 0 bases, leaving 11 bases of the junction unmatched. Germline assignment: CDR1 GTSNPN and CDR2 SVGIG (reference sequence). DNA for the CDR3: TGTGCCTGGAGTGTACGCTCCGGCCTAGCGGGGTCGAACACCGGGGAGCTGTTTTTT. Translated: CAWSVRSGLAGSNTGELFF.

This chain connects TRBV4-3 to TRBJ1-2; 9 positions agree with TRBD1. Losses at the gene ends were 1 base for V and 4 bases for J; bases not matched to a gene: 7. The CDR3 covers 16 residues. The germline CDR1 and CDR2 sequences are LGHNA and YSLEER. As DNA, the CDR3 is TGCGCCAGCAGCCAAGTAGGGACAGGGAATGGCTATGGCTACACCTTC. Translated, it gives CASSQVGTGNGYGYTF.

The rearrangement uses TRBV27 and TRBJ1-2; 7 bases match TRBD1. V shed 6 bases, J shed 7 bases, and the junction held 8 bases outside the gene matches. Germline V CDR1 and CDR2: MNHEY, SMNVEV (reference sequence). There are 13 residues in the CDR3. CDR3 sequence (DNA): TGTGCCAGCAGCGGAGGGACAGTCTCTGGCTACACCTTC. Protein sequence: CASSGGTVSGYTF.

Comments on this clone: Other DNA sequences in this specimen translate into the identical CDR3. V usage is TRBV11-1 and J usage is TRBJ1-1; no definite D call. The CDR3 spans 13 residues. Looked up from germline, CDR1 is SGHAT and CDR2 is FQDESV (reference sequence). V was cut by 2 bases and J by 0 bases, with 4 bases left in between. The CDR3 DNA sequence: TGTGCCAGCAGCTTACGGTTGAACACTGAAGCTTTCTTT. This gives the protein CASSLRLNTEAFF.

The CDR3 protein is CAWRVGYEQYF. CDR3 nucleotides: TGTGCCTGGAGGGTCGGCTACGAGCAGTACTTC. The chain is built from TRBV30 and TRBJ2-7; no clear D. The V end was cut by 3 bases, the J end by 3 bases, with 6 bases between. CDR3 size: 11 residues. Germline V gene sequence: CDR1 GTSNPN, CDR2 SVGIG (reference sequence).

The chain uses TRBV7-9 and TRBJ1-5, with 7 bases that match TRBD1. CDR1 and CDR2 from the germline V gene are SEHNR and FQNEAQ (reference sequence). Trimming took 7 bases from V and 6 from J; bases not matched to a gene: 9. The CDR3 runs to 14 residues. In nucleotides, the CDR3 is TGTGCCAGCACCCCCACAGGGGCGAGTCAGCCCCAGCATTTT. Amino acids: CASTPTGASQPQHF. Full variable domain (rest looked up from reference TRBV7-9 and TRBJ1-5): DTGVSQNPRHKITKRGQNVTFRCDPISEHNRLYWYRQTLGQGPEFLTYFQNEAQLEKSRLLSDRFSAERPKGSFSTLEIQRTEQGDSAMYLCASTPTGASQPQHFGDGTRLSIL.

This rearrangement joins TRBV28 to TRBJ2-5; 12 bases map to TRBD1. The CDR3 is 15 amino acids. CDR1 MDHEN and CDR2 SYDVKM come from the germline V gene. V shed 5 bases and J 5 bases; nucleotides not matched to a gene: 6. CDR3 sequence: CASSGGTGGMETQYF. CDR3 bases: TGTGCCAGCAGTGGGGGGACAGGGGGCATGGAGACCCAGTACTTC. The variable domain in full, completed from reference TRBV28 and TRBJ2-5, reads DVKVTQSSRYLVKRTGEKVFLECVQDMDHENMFWYRQDPGLGLRLIYFSYDVKMKEKGDIPEGYSVSREKKERFSLILESASTNQTSMYLCASSGGTGGMETQYFGPGTRLLVL.

This clone was detected only a few times. This chain joins TRBV5-6 and TRBJ1-2, with TRBD1 matching over 12 bases. CDR3 length: 14 residues. CDR1 is SGHDT and CDR2 is YYEEEE in the germline V gene. After removal of 4 bases from V and 4 bases from J, the junction contained 2 bases not matched to a gene. Here the CDR3 reads CASSRDRGLYGYTF. The CDR3 bases are TGTGCCAGCAGCCGGGACAGGGGGCTCTATGGCTACACCTTC. Drawing the rest from reference TRBV5-6 and TRBJ1-2, the complete variable domain is DAGVTQSPTHLIKTRGQQVTLRCSPKSGHDTVSWYQQALGQGPQFIFQYYEEEERQRGNFPDRFSGHQFPNYSSELNVNALLLGDSALYLCASSRDRGLYGYTFGSGTRLTVV.

This clone was seen more than once but under ten times. This chain uses TRBV7-8 with TRBJ2-2; tentatively, D is TRBD2 (6 bases). The V end was cut by 1 base, the J end by 6 bases, with 12 bases between. CDR3 length: 15 residues. CDR1 is SGHVS and CDR2 is FQNEAQ in the germline V gene. This CDR3 is CASSLVIREAGELFF. CDR3 in DNA: TGTGCCAGCAGCTTAGTTATAAGGGAGGCCGGGGAGCTGTTTTTT. Based on the CDR3 plus reference TRBV7-8 and TRBJ2-2, the full variable domain is GAGVSQSPRYKVAKRGQDVALRCDPISGHVSLFWYQQALGQGPEFLTYFQNEAQLDKSGLPSDRFFAERPEGSVSTLKIQRTQQEDSAVYLCASSLVIREAGELFFGEGSRLTVL.

The chain links TRBV6-6 to TRBJ2-1, with TRBD1 matching 7 bases. The germline CDR1 and CDR2 sequences are MNHNY and SVGAGI (reference sequence). This CDR3 has 13 amino acids. Losses at the gene ends were 8 bases for V and 4 bases for J; bases not matched to a gene: 5. The chain's CDR3 is CASRRQGYNEQFF. The CDR3, as DNA: TGTGCCAGCCGTCGACAGGGATACAATGAGCAGTTCTTC.

The chain has TRBV18 and TRBJ1-1, with 8 bases aligning to TRBD1. Trimming at V came to 0 bases and at J to 3 bases, leaving 9 bases not matched to a gene. The germline V gene encodes CDR1 KGHSH and CDR2 LQKENI. The CDR3 spans 17 residues. In DNA, the CDR3 is TGTGCCAGCTCACCACCTTTCTCAGGGGGCGGGGACACTGAAGCTTTCTTT. Translation gives CASSPPFSGGGDTEAFF.

The chain carries TRBV5-1 and TRBJ1-2; 7 bases agree with TRBD1. Germline V gene data show CDR1 as SGHRS and CDR2 as YFSETQ. The CDR3 totals 17 residues. V lost 2 bases and J lost 4; bases outside the gene matches: 14. This CDR3 reads CASSLQTGIDEGYGYTF. CDR3 in DNA: TGCGCCAGCAGCTTACAGACAGGGATTGACGAAGGCTATGGCTACACCTTC.

V gene TRBV6-4 combines with J gene TRBJ2-1, with D possibly being TRBD2 (6 bases). CDR3 length equals 15 residues. V was cut by 5 bases and J by 6 bases, with 17 bases left in between. Germline V lookup: CDR1 MRHNA, CDR2 SNTAGT. The CDR3 DNA sequence: TGTGCCAGCAGTCCGGACTACCAACGTCTCAATGAGCAGTTCTTC. This translates into CASSPDYQRLNEQFF.

The chain has TRBV11-3 and TRBJ2-7, with TRBD2 identical over 11 bases. The germline CDR1 and CDR2 sequences are SGHNT and YENEEA. CDR3 size: 15 residues. Trimming cost V 0 bases and J 3 bases; bases outside gene matches: 1. The CDR3 sequence: CASSLDGTSGYEQYF. As DNA, the CDR3 is TGTGCCAGCAGCTTAGACGGGACTAGCGGCTACGAGCAGTACTTC. Together with reference TRBV11-3 and TRBJ2-7, the CDR3 gives the full variable domain: EAGVVQSPRYKIIEKKQPVAFWCNPISGHNTLYWYLQNLGQGPELLIRYENEEAVDDSQLPKDRFSAERLKGVDSTLKIQPAELGDSAVYLCASSLDGTSGYEQYFGPGTRLTVT.

V and J are TRBV18 and TRBJ2-7; TRBD1 might be the D (5 bases). This CDR3 comprises 14 residues. Germline CDR1 reads KGHSH; CDR2 reads LQKENI. Between the trimmed V and J ends, which lost 0 bases and 4 bases, there was a span of 10 bases. The CDR3, as DNA: TGTGCCAGCTCACCACCGGACCAGGGTTACGAGCAGTACTTC. It specifies CASSPPDQGYEQYF.

This sequence joins TRBV28 and TRBJ1-1; D remains ambiguous. The CDR3 length is 14 residues. Germline V gene sequence: CDR1 MDHEN, CDR2 SYDVKM. Trimming cost V 6 bases and J 4 bases, with 15 bases left between them. The CDR3 DNA sequence: TGTGCCAGCAGCCGGCTGGGTCGGGGCACTGAAGCTTTCTTT. Translation: CASSRLGRGTEAFF.

The CDR3 here is CASSYNRGTEAFF. In DNA, the CDR3 is TGTGCCAGCAGTTATAACAGGGGTACTGAAGCTTTCTTT. V gene TRBV6-5 combines with J gene TRBJ1-1, with 7 bases identical to TRBD1. V lost 3 bases and J lost 5; bases outside the gene matches: 3. The CDR3 runs 13 residues. Germline CDR1 is MNHEY and CDR2 is SVGAGI.

The chain employs TRBV7-9 and TRBJ2-7, with 7 bases identical to TRBD1. Germline CDR1 reads SEHNR; CDR2 reads FQNEAQ (reference sequence). The CDR3 sequence is 15 residues long. With 6 bases clipped from V and 7 bases from J, the junction kept 15 bases outside the gene matches. The CDR3 protein is CASSPLALAGGEQYF. In DNA form, the CDR3 reads TGTGCCAGCAGTCCCTTGGCGCTGGCAGGGGGAGAGCAGTACTTC.

In its sample, this clone was seen once. The DNA for the CDR3 is TGTGCCACCGAGCCGACAGGGGTCACAGATACGCAGTATTTT. This codes for CATEPTGVTDTQYF. The chain combines TRBV10-3 with TRBJ2-3; 8 bases align to TRBD1. V lost 10 bases and J lost 2; bases outside the gene matches: 8. The CDR3 has 14 residues. Per the germline V gene, CDR1 is ENHRY and CDR2 is SYGVKD.

This clone was observed a handful of times. The chain has TRBV27 and TRBJ2-1; perhaps TRBD2 as D (6 bases). Per the germline V gene, CDR1 is MNHEY and CDR2 is SMNVEV (reference sequence). V was cut by 3 bases and J by 6 bases, with 18 bases left in between. There are 16 residues in the CDR3. CDR3 nucleotide sequence: TGTGCCAGCAGTTTTTCCGGGGGAGTGGGGGGCAATGAGCAGTTCTTC. Its translation: CASSFSGGVGGNEQFF.

This clone has just one count. V gene TRBV7-3 combines with J gene TRBJ2-5; 11 nucleotides match TRBD2. Per germline, CDR1 SGHTA and CDR2 FQGTGA. Trimming took 5 bases from V and 1 from J; bases not matched to a gene: 3. This CDR3 spans 15 amino acids. The CDR3 loop reads CASSPTSGSQETQYF. The CDR3 DNA reads TGTGCCAGCAGCCCAACTAGCGGGAGCCAAGAGACCCAGTACTTC. The full variable domain, in which reference TRBV7-3 and TRBJ2-5 provide the parts outside the CDR3, is GAGVSQTPSNKVTEKGKYVELRCDPISGHTALYWYRQSLGQGPEFLIYFQGTGAADDSGLPNDRFFAVRPEGSVSTLKIQRTERGDSAVYLCASSPTSGSQETQYFGPGTRLLVL.

The V call is TRBV7-2, the J call TRBJ1-1; D may be TRBD1 (5 bases). The V gene's germline CDR1 is SGHTA and CDR2 FQGNSA. V lost 5 bases, J lost 2 bases, and 15 bases lay in between. This CDR3 has 15 residues. The CDR3 loop reads CASSPPRQPNTEAFF. The CDR3 nucleotides are TGTGCCAGCAGCCCACCCAGACAGCCTAACACTGAAGCTTTCTTT.

A remark on this clone: Germline and junction disagree at one end, which may indicate a read error. The rearrangement links TRBV6-1 to TRBJ1-6; D unclear. The CDR3 has 15 amino acids. Germline-derived CDR1 and CDR2 are MNHNS and SASEGT. This CDR3 reads CASSEAGVLNSPLHF. The CDR3 region has the DNA TGCGCCAGCAGTGAAGCCGGTGTCTTAAATTCACCCCTCCACTTT.

The CDR3 region has the DNA TGTGCCAGCCGACAGGGGGCCCCCTCGGGGGGTGGCTACACCTTC. This encodes CASRQGAPSGGGYTF. The genes are TRBV28 and TRBJ1-2; 10 bases agree with TRBD1. Germline V gene lookup returns CDR1 MDHEN and CDR2 SYDVKM. The V and J ends lost 8 bases and 7 bases, in that order; junction bases with no gene match: 13. CDR3 length: 15 amino acids.

The chain couples TRBV4-1 to TRBJ2-5, with D possibly TRBD1 on 6 matching bases. The J call may be incorrect, as the DNA end agrees better with TRBJ2-7. Germline V gives CDR1 MGHRA, CDR2 YSYEKL. The CDR3 is 13 amino acids. The CDR3 reads CASSQEDSYEQYF. The CDR3 bases are TGCGCCAGCAGCCAGGAGGACAGCTACGAGCAGTACTTC.

The chain couples TRBV19 to TRBJ1-1; 7 nucleotides match TRBD1. The germline CDR1 and CDR2 sequences are LNHDA and SQIVND (reference sequence). The CDR3 length is 13 residues. With 6 bases clipped from V and 11 bases from J, the junction kept 12 bases outside the gene matches. The CDR3 loop is CASSPRDRVGAFF. In DNA form, the CDR3 reads TGTGCCAGTAGCCCCCGCGACAGGGTCGGCGCTTTCTTT.